This entry lists 5 T cell receptor beta chains sequenced from one sample in a study of T cell responses to AZD1222 COVID-19 vaccine. Data came from immunoSEQ multiplex PCR; TCRdb stores just in-frame clones and leaves some out. The sample holds roughly 170,000 clones; around 90% are singletons and the top ten take around 1.8%. The material was peripheral blood, obtained on day 0 of AZD1222 vaccination. Receptors were obtained from an adult in good health.

The chain links TRBV5-4 to TRBJ2-1; 7 bases align to TRBD1. The CDR3 is made up of 14 amino acids. In germline, CDR1 is SGHNT, CDR2 YYREEE (reference sequence). The V and J ends lost 4 bases and 5 bases, in that order; junction bases with no gene match: 6. The CDR3 is CASSLGQSNNEQFF. Here the CDR3 DNA reads TGTGCCAGCAGCCTGGGACAGTCTAACAATGAGCAGTTCTTC.

The chain uses TRBV10-3 and TRBJ1-1; D might be TRBD1 (6 bases). Germline V gene lookup returns CDR1 ENHRY and CDR2 SYGVKD. This CDR3 region has 15 residues. V lost 7 bases to trimming and J lost 1 base, with 16 bases between them. The CDR3 here is CAITLSRGANTEAFF. The CDR3 coding sequence is TGTGCCATCACACTAAGCCGGGGGGCGAACACTGAAGCTTTCTTT.

The rearrangement uses TRBV27 and TRBJ2-2; 9 nucleotides agree with TRBD1. Germline loops: CDR1 MNHEY, CDR2 SMNVEV (reference sequence). This CDR3 region has 15 residues. CDR3 coding DNA: TGTGCTGGGGGGGACAGGGATACGAACACCGGGGAGCTGTTTTTT. Its protein is CAGGDRDTNTGELFF.

The chain uses TRBV3-1 (or the pseudogene TRBV3-2) and TRBJ2-7; 12 bases are a match to TRBD2. The germline V gene encodes CDR1 LGHDT and CDR2 YNNKEL (reference sequence). This CDR3 comprises 15 residues. J lost 5 bases, V lost 4 bases, and 6 bases had no gene match. CDR3 bases: TGTGCCAGCAGCCGCACTAGCGGGAGGAAAAACGAGCAGTACTTC. Residues: CASSRTSGRKNEQYF.

Notes on this clone: Other DNA sequences in this sample translate to the same CDR3. This chain uses TRBV19 with TRBJ1-6; D uncertain. Germline CDR1 LNHDA, CDR2 SQIVND (reference sequence). Deletions cut 1 base from V and 8 bases from J, with 3 bases between. This CDR3 has 12 amino acids. For the CDR3, the DNA is TGTGCCAGTAGTATAGCCGATTCACCCCTCCACTTT. Protein sequence: CASSIADSPLHF.